This T cell receptor (beta chain) was sequenced during a study of cytomegalovirus exposure and HLA in healthy donors. Study conclusions and caveats: Reported performance of the classifier showed diagnosis of cytomegalovirus status with high specificity and sensitivity.

PCR used 60 Vbeta primers and 13 Jbeta primers. Profiled with immunoSEQ multiplex PCR; TCRdb holds only in-frame clones, not every one. Among about 110,000 clones listed, 50% to 70% were seen once. Comment on this clone: Antigen specificity is unknown.

The CDR3 length is 15 residues. The germline V and J ends were trimmed by 5 bases and 4 bases, with 15 bases remaining between them. Germline V gives CDR1 MNHEY, CDR2 SMNVEV (reference sequence). The clonotype comes from a man in his thirties or forties in good health and CMV-seropositive. Sequencing used PBMCs. The chain recombines TRBV27 with TRBJ2-1; D might be TRBD2 (5 bases). The CDR3: CASSPDYSDYNEQFF. The CDR3 bases are TGTGCCAGCAGTCCCGACTACTCGGATTACAATGAGCAGTTCTTC.